The text below deals with one TCR beta chain. Its antigen remains unidentified. No clone much larger than this one lies a single base away; base qualities are absent. Sequences SGDLS (CDR1) and YYNGEE (CDR2) are obtained from the germline V gene. Trimming removed 4 bases from V and 4 bases from J; the gene matches leave 8 bases unexplained. The CDR3 spans 15 residues, from the cysteine through the phenylalanine. The entry retains the CDR3 DNA only, 45 bases that are in frame from base 1. The receptor library was made with the immunoSEQ multiplex PCR assay. For the multiplex PCR, a mixture combining 60 forward primers for TCR Vbeta segments and 13 reverse primers for TCR Jbeta segments was used. Amplification of the CDR3 region of rearranged TCR beta genes was performed with a multiplex PCR assay on genomic DNA. The Illumina HiSeq System was used to sequence the amplified TCR beta libraries as 87-base-pair reads. The source study handled its data this way. Across the 670 or so repertoires, a later analysis counted 75 million to 90 million unique TCR beta chains, approximately 10 million of which were shared by at least two donors. To remove PCR and sequencing errors, raw reads were error-corrected and collapsed into unique sequences using a nearest-neighbor algorithm that merged closely related sequences. V, D and J gene segments were assigned by aligning CDR3 sequences to IMGT reference sequences. For a sequence to be retained, a match of at least six nucleotides was required to both a V gene segment and a J gene segment. A rearrangement counted as productive if the CDR3 had no stop codons and remained in frame with V and J, and every other rearrangement counted as non-productive. Following IMGT convention, CDR3 was defined as the stretch from the second conserved V-encoded cysteine to the conserved J-encoded phenylalanine. In an earlier analysis of more than 550 of the donors, sequences lacking an unambiguous match to a single V gene segment were excluded. In an earlier analysis of around 590 of the donors, a V segment was called functional when productive rearrangements were above 56.7%, and segregating when the standard deviation between donors exceeded 5%. A statistical classification framework was developed to diagnose cytomegalovirus status using the catalog of TCR beta chain sequences. A later analysis assigned V and J genes by comparing TCR nucleotide sequences with IMGT/GENE-DB human TR gene sequences. The TCRdist pipeline was used in a later analysis to assign CDR3 sequences and most-parsimonious VDJ recombination scenarios. In a later analysis, every TCR beta chain was defined by the combination of its CDR3 amino acid sequence and its V-gene family, and reads without a unique V-gene family were dropped. To address suspected cross-contamination and a sequencing artifact, a later analysis removed approximately 600 highly shared, low-generation-probability nucleotide sequences. In a later analysis, a clonal expansion index for each public chain was calculated from normalized within-repertoire ranks of inferred template counts. In a later analysis, generation probabilities were computed with a VDJ recombination model fitted to out-of-frame rearrangements, and the resulting probabilities were checked against IGoR. Hypergeometric tests were used in a later analysis to score TCR-TCR, TCR-HLA and TCR-CMV co-occurrence, with a repertoire-size bias correction applied to the TCR pairs. In a later analysis, false discovery rates were estimated by permuting HLA or CMV assignments 20 times. A later analysis grouped co-occurring TCRs with DBSCAN, adding TCRdist sequence similarity when clustering within HLA-allele-positive subsets. Co-occurrence clustering excluded repertoires with fewer than 30,000 or more than 120,000 public chains, plus five with anomalous nucleotide sharing. TCRdb limited this immuneACCESS table to in-frame rearrangements with V and J called. A share of clones is missing; checked studies link under half to unresolved V genes, and the rest is unexplained. The V and J calls and clone size come from that table; D and trimming were worked out from the DNA. A total of roughly 180,000 clones appear in this sample, roughly four fifths of them only once. The ten largest make up about 3% of the sample.

The data belong to a study of cytomegalovirus exposure and HLA in healthy donors (TCRdb year 2017). Turning to the overall study: In an earlier analysis of under 600 of the donors, about 260 Gb of sequence data and 90 million to 120 million unique TCR beta sequences from roughly 200 million T cells were reported. Typing coverage varied by locus: roughly 629-640 donors for A, B, C, DRB1 and DQB1; around 560 for DQA1; over 600 for DPA1; 400 to 480 for DPB1. To study patterns of TCR occurrence, a later analysis re-analyzed previously published TCR beta repertoires from around 700 donors and added high-resolution HLA genotyping. Of the approximately 370 genotyped donors, 75% to 85% were placed in the genetic ancestry cluster associated with self-reported Caucasian donors. Donor age, sex, ethnicity and CMV serostatus were compiled together with the repertoire data. Among around 400 genotyped donors of the cohort, an average of approximately 220,000 unique TCR beta nucleotide sequences was sequenced per donor, of which 15% to 20% were non-productive. The study combined high-throughput TCR immunosequencing, statistical association of individual TCRs with disease status, and machine learning to predict cytomegalovirus infection status. A later genetic analysis used genome-wide SNP genotypes for about 60% of the 666 donors, treating that subset as a discovery cohort. Roughly five DR-DQ haplotypes were handled as single units for association and clustering because linkage in the cohort was strong. The later analysis used no new phenotypic data to find candidate immune exposures, relying instead on TCR beta sequences and their occurrence across donors. An early release that covered more than 550 HLA-typed donors contained about 300 gigabases of sequencing data and about 84 million unique TCR sequences. Along with the roughly 670-subject first cohort, a separate validation cohort of 120 different subjects was used. The aim of the study was to test whether cataloging public T cell receptors could identify signatures of past pathogen exposure. Every discovery cohort repertoire had been produced on one sequencing platform. Both class I and class II loci were covered by HLA typing, at four-digit resolution. The study profiled the T cell repertoires of 500 to 800 subjects by immunosequencing and related them to cytomegalovirus serostatus. To decide whether each TCR beta V gene segment behaved as functional or pseudogenic, an earlier analysis of fewer than 750 of the donors relied on high-throughput TCR beta sequencing.

The cohort comprised some 680 healthy bone marrow donors. All cohort members were sampled while nominally healthy, although unrecorded immune exposures were likely present. The donor tested CMV seronegative and was one of the 352 seronegative cohort members. Every donor gave a peripheral blood sample, and the peripheral blood mononuclear cells from that sample were used for TCR beta sequencing. Genomic DNA was extracted from the blood cell samples with the Qiagen DNeasy Blood Extraction Kit. Broad study findings and their caveats: Compared with the roughly 720-donor mean, donors in an Asian-associated ancestry cluster had fewer N-insertions in productive TCRs, according to a later genetic analysis. It was suggested by the authors that the approach could potentially be generalized to other disease states and immunological phenotypes. The cohort was sequenced for TCR beta chains only, and without alpha or paired-chain data the features that could be detected were limited. For the cohort, immune exposure information was limited to CMV serostatus. A total of some 180 TCR beta chains were listed by the study as associated with cytomegalovirus. In a later analysis, several top co-occurrence clusters were reported to appear linked to parvovirus B19, influenza, CMV and Epstein-Barr virus. In vitro tests confirmed that a few of the cytomegalovirus-associated TCR beta chains recognize cytomegalovirus antigens. Linkage disequilibrium might explain the correlated functional status among segregating V segments, but an unknown experimental factor could not be ruled out. The sequencing pipeline was judged likely to have produced a cluster of highly shared sequence variants as a technical artifact. A later analysis found that HLA-associated TCR beta chains were more clonally expanded and had lower generation probabilities than equally common non-associated chains. In a later analysis, TCR association rates were found to vary across HLA loci, with the most associated TCRs seen for DRB1 alleles and the fewest for HLA-C alleles. The classifier was reported to diagnose cytomegalovirus status with high specificity and sensitivity in both the original cohort and the validation cohort. Specific HLA alleles were associated with 16,951 TCR beta sequences at a false discovery rate of 0.05 in a later analysis. The earlier analysis of nearly 600 of the donors excluded 15 to 20 rarely observed V segments, including chromosome 9 orphons, because counts were too low. V-gene and J-gene trimming of TCR beta chains was associated with a missense DCLRE1C variant in a later genetic analysis, and the association was replicated in an independent cohort. Because HLA typing was unavailable for some donors at each locus, only the typed subset was used in association tests. Most CMV-associated TCR beta chains appeared to be HLA-restricted in a later analysis, and the HLA associations seemed to be driven largely by CMV exposure. A further reported finding was that TCR beta sequences accurately predicted the HLA-A and HLA-B alleles for most subjects in the first cohort. Because the 87-base-pair reads could not distinguish some IMGT-functional V segments, including TRBV6-2 and TRBV6-3, those segments were excluded. When HLA alleles, especially DR and DQ, strongly co-occurred, attributing TCR associations to individual alleles was difficult. Most TCR sequences were seen in very few donors, while some public TCRs were found in many individuals. Roughly uniform sequencing depth across donors was assumed in presence/absence analyses, although this assumption may not hold. In an earlier analysis of fewer than 700 of the donors, most TCR beta V segments appeared in productive rearrangements about 90% or about 30% of the time, broadly matching IMGT annotations.

Material for sequencing was PBMCs. Recombination linked TRBV9 to TRBJ1-3; a stretch of 7 junction bases matches TRBD1. The receptor's source is a male donor in good health and CMV-seronegative. The CDR3 reads as follows: CASSRQGQSGNTIYF. In nucleotides, the sequence is TGTGCCAGCAGCAGACAGGGACAATCCGGAAACACCATATATTTT.